The 26 T cell receptor beta chains listed next were all sequenced from one sample in a study of PD-1 blockade in classical Hodgkin lymphoma. Each patient relapsed following autologous stem cell transplantation, and prior brentuximab vedotin exposure differed. This table comes from immunoSEQ multiplex PCR, and its TCRdb copy is limited to in-frame clones, with some not included. Of tens of thousands of clones listed, approximately 80% were seen once; the top ten hold around 30%. This specimen consisted of peripheral blood mononuclear cells (PBMCs), obtained at baseline. The receptors were gathered from a human donor with classical Hodgkin lymphoma.

This clone was recorded only once. The chain combines TRBV28 with TRBJ1-2, with unresolved D. Trimming removed 6 bases from V and 4 bases from J, with 9 bases in between. The CDR3 extends over 12 amino acids. Germline V lookup: CDR1 MDHEN, CDR2 SYDVKM. The CDR3 reads CASRTDLYGYTF. In DNA form, the CDR3 reads TGTGCCAGCAGGACCGACCTCTATGGCTACACCTTC.

The rearrangement joins TRBV5-1 to TRBJ2-1, with D tentatively TRBD1 (6 bases). Germline V gives CDR1 SGHRS, CDR2 YFSETQ. The CDR3 spans 15 residues. Deletions cut 0 bases from V and 6 bases from J, with 13 bases between. CDR3 sequence reads: CASSLGAGQTNEQFF. The CDR3 nucleotides read TGCGCCAGCAGCTTGGGCGCTGGACAGACCAATGAGCAGTTCTTC.

The chain recombines TRBV4-3 with TRBJ1-2; D not resolved. The CDR3 spans 16 residues. The germline V gene has CDR1 LGHNA and CDR2 YSLEER. V was shortened by 1 base and J by 2 bases, with 14 bases between the two germline ends. CDR3 coding DNA: TGCGCCAGCAGCCAAGGGACTTTCGGAGGGAACTATGGCTACACCTTC. Translation gives CASSQGTFGGNYGYTF.

In this sample, this clone turned up once. The genes are TRBV11-1 and TRBJ2-1, with TRBD2 matching over 7 bases. The CDR3 totals 17 residues. CDR1 and CDR2 (germline): SGHAT, FQDESV (reference sequence). Trimming took 4 bases from V and 5 from J; bases not matched to a gene: 14. CDR3: CASSSPRLAVFDNEQFF. CDR3 DNA: TGTGCCAGCAGCTCCCCTCGCCTAGCGGTTTTTGACAATGAGCAGTTCTTC.

V and J are TRBV2 and TRBJ1-2; 9 bases align to TRBD1. This CDR3 is built from 16 residues. V was clipped by 8 bases and J by 4 bases; unmatched bases: 14. CDR1 and CDR2 (germline): SNHLY, FYNNEI. CDR3 in amino acids: CASYEPRTGDTYGYTF. CDR3 nucleotides: TGTGCCAGCTACGAACCCCGGACAGGGGACACCTATGGCTACACCTTC.

This rearrangement joins TRBV9 to TRBJ2-1, with D tentatively TRBD2 (6 bases). V dropped 0 bases and J dropped 6 bases, with 13 bases sitting between them. Germline V lookup: CDR1 SGDLS, CDR2 YYNGEE. The CDR3 runs to 15 residues. CDR3 sequence reads: CASSVGTWRGNEQFF. CDR3 sequence (DNA): TGTGCCAGCAGCGTAGGGACATGGAGGGGCAATGAGCAGTTCTTC.

This rearrangement joins TRBV19 to TRBJ1-6, with 7 positions matching TRBD1. The CDR3 contains 12 residues. V was pared by 6 bases and J by 8 bases, with 1 base of the junction left unmatched. Germline V gene data show CDR1 as LNHDA and CDR2 as SQIVND (reference sequence). CDR3 residues: CASSGQDSPLHF. In DNA form, the CDR3 reads TGTGCCAGTAGCGGACAGGATTCACCCCTCCACTTT.

The chain couples TRBV5-4 to TRBJ2-1; D might be TRBD2 (5 bases). CDR1 is SGHNT, CDR2 YYREEE, per germline (reference sequence). The CDR3 is 15 residues long. V dropped 2 bases and J dropped 0 bases, with 9 bases sitting between them. This CDR3 is CASSFGGNSYNEQFF. The CDR3 DNA sequence: TGTGCCAGCAGCTTCGGAGGTAACTCCTACAATGAGCAGTTCTTC.

This clone was seen a handful of times. V gene TRBV6-5 combines with J gene TRBJ1-2; no clear D gene. CDR3 length: 13 residues. The germline V gene has CDR1 MNHEY and CDR2 SVGAGI. Deletions cut 6 bases from V and 2 bases from J, with 10 bases between. The CDR3 spells CASRQDGNYGYTF. The CDR3 coding sequence is TGTGCCAGCAGGCAGGACGGAAACTATGGCTACACCTTC.

The V and J genes are TRBV7-2 and TRBJ2-1; no firm D call. V lost 2 bases and J 4 bases, leaving 6 bases between the germline ends. The CDR3 is made up of 13 amino acids. In germline, CDR1 is SGHTA, CDR2 FQGNSA. DNA for the CDR3: TGTGCCAGCAGCTTAAATCAGTACAATGAGCAGTTCTTC. This codes for CASSLNQYNEQFF.

The chain combines TRBV27 with TRBJ2-7; 14 positions agree with TRBD2. Looked up from germline, CDR1 is MNHEY and CDR2 is SMNVEV (reference sequence). The CDR3 extends over 17 amino acids. V trimming: 1 base; J trimming: 2 bases; junction bases outside the gene matches: 4. CDR3 sequence (DNA): TGTGCCAGCAGTTTATGGGGACTAGCGGGGGCCCCCTACGAGCAGTACTTC. It is translated as CASSLWGLAGAPYEQYF.

The V and J genes are TRBV5-5 and TRBJ1-5; possibly TRBD1 for D (5 bases). Per the germline V gene, CDR1 is SGHKS and CDR2 is YYEKEE (reference sequence). Trimming cost V 2 bases and J 3 bases, with 12 bases left between them. The CDR3 totals 15 residues. The CDR3 bases are TGTGCCAGCAGCTTCGGGGGGTTCCACAATCAGCCCCAGCATTTT. Its protein is CASSFGGFHNQPQHF.

The chain couples TRBV4-2 to TRBJ1-4, with D possibly being TRBD1 (5 bases). The CDR3 runs 16 residues. From germline, CDR1 is LGHNA and CDR2 YNFKEQ. Trimming left V 0 bases short and J 7 bases short, with 15 bases between. CDR3 nucleotides: TGTGCCAGCAGCCAAGAGTCTGGGGCGACAGTTGAAAAACTGTTTTTT. It specifies CASSQESGATVEKLFF.

The V call is TRBV7-2, the J call TRBJ2-2; TRBD2 is a possible D gene (7 bases). The V and J ends lost 3 bases and 7 bases respectively, with 12 bases between them. The V gene's germline CDR1 is SGHTA and CDR2 FQGNSA. The CDR3 contains 14 residues. The DNA for the CDR3 is TGTGCCAGCAGCTTTCGGGGGGCAGGCGGGGAGCTGTTTTTT. Protein sequence: CASSFRGAGGELFF.

This clone came up once. The chain employs TRBV5-1 and TRBJ1-1; D is undetermined. Trimming took 2 bases from V and 1 from J, leaving 9 bases between them. CDR3 length equals 14 residues. Per germline, CDR1 SGHRS and CDR2 YFSETQ. CDR3 region: CASSLGLRNTEAFF. The DNA for the CDR3 is TGCGCCAGCAGCTTAGGACTCCGGAACACTGAAGCTTTCTTT.

This chain connects TRBV18 to TRBJ1-2; D not certain. The CDR3 is 14 amino acids. The V and J ends lost 5 bases and 2 bases respectively, with 12 bases between them. Germline loops: CDR1 KGHSH, CDR2 LQKENI. The CDR3 DNA sequence: TGTGCCAGCTCAGCCGGGATACAGAACTATGGCTACACCTTC. Translating gives CASSAGIQNYGYTF.

The gene calls are TRBV28 and TRBJ2-1; TRBD2 matches 7 bases. The CDR3 consists of 15 residues. The germline gives CDR1 MDHEN, CDR2 SYDVKM. The V and J ends lost 4 bases and 1 base, in that order; junction bases with no gene match: 4. CDR3 coding DNA: TGTGCCAGCAGTTCTCTGGGGGGGTCCTACAATGAGCAGTTCTTC. Its protein is CASSSLGGSYNEQFF.

The chain has TRBV5-8 and TRBJ1-2; 8 nucleotides align to TRBD1. V dropped 0 bases and J dropped 6; count of bases not matched to a gene: 7. The CDR3 is 15 residues long. Germline CDR1 reads SGHTS; CDR2 reads YDEGEE. Here the CDR3 DNA reads TGTGCCAGCAGCTTGGGACAGGGGATCCGAGATGGCTACACCTTC. Translated: CASSLGQGIRDGYTF.

This chain connects TRBV27 to TRBJ1-1; D ambiguous. The CDR3 has 16 residues. Trimming pared 5 bases from V and 0 bases from J, leaving 16 bases between. Germline assignment: CDR1 MNHEY and CDR2 SMNVEV (reference sequence). CDR3 sequence reads: CASSLPKREVNTEAFF. CDR3 DNA sequence: TGTGCCAGCAGTCTCCCTAAGAGAGAGGTGAACACTGAAGCTTTCTTT.

The genes are TRBV7-6 and TRBJ1-1; perhaps TRBD1 as D (5 bases). The germline V and J ends were trimmed by 5 bases and 8 bases, with 15 bases remaining between them. The germline CDR1 and CDR2 sequences are SGHVS and FNYEAQ. The CDR3 extends over 13 amino acids. The CDR3 region is CASSRDGTAEAFF. The DNA for the CDR3 is TGTGCCAGCAGCAGAGACGGGACGGCCGAAGCTTTCTTT.

The rearrangement joins TRBV29-1 to TRBJ2-7, with TRBD1 identical over 12 bases. Per germline, CDR1 SQVTM and CDR2 ANQGSEA. The length of the CDR3 is 14 residues. The V segment lost 6 bases and the J segment 5 bases; nucleotides outside the gene matches: 8. The CDR3 coding sequence is TGCAGCGTAGGACCGGGACAGGGGGCCCACGAGCAGTACTTC. Its translation is CSVGPGQGAHEQYF.

On this clone: Other DNA sequences in this specimen translate into the identical CDR3. The genes are TRBV7-2 and TRBJ2-1; 9 bases agree with TRBD2. J gave up 2 bases and V 4 bases, and 0 bases lay outside the gene matches. Per germline, CDR1 SGHTA and CDR2 FQGNSA. The CDR3 has 14 amino acids. CDR3 residues: CASSSSGTYNEQFF. DNA of the CDR3: TGTGCCAGCAGCTCTAGCGGGACCTACAATGAGCAGTTCTTC.

CDR3 region: CASSYSGQGAYEQYF. CDR3 in DNA: TGTGCCAGCAGTTACTCGGGACAGGGGGCTTACGAGCAGTACTTC. The chain employs TRBV6-5 and TRBJ2-7; the match to TRBD1 covers 12 bases. Germline values: CDR1 MNHEY, CDR2 SVGAGI. V dropped 0 bases and J dropped 4; count of bases not matched to a gene: 1. The CDR3 covers 15 residues.

The chain has TRBV9 and TRBJ2-7; D not certain. The germline CDR1 and CDR2 sequences are SGDLS and YYNGEE. The V end was cut by 3 bases, the J end by 4 bases, with 20 bases between. This CDR3 comprises 16 residues. CDR3 in DNA: TGTGCCAGCAGCGCCCCGACCCCACCACGAGTTTACGAGCAGTACTTC. As protein: CASSAPTPPRVYEQYF.

The rearrangement links TRBV10-3 to TRBJ1-1; D remains unclear. The CDR3 length is 11 residues. Between the trimmed V and J ends, which lost 6 bases and 5 bases, there was a span of 7 bases. Germline loops: CDR1 ENHRY, CDR2 SYGVKD. CDR3: CAIRSGTEAFF. CDR3 nucleotides: TGTGCCATCAGATCGGGGACTGAAGCTTTCTTT.

The CDR3 reads CAWSKQGSEQYF. In nucleotides, the CDR3 is TGTGCCTGGAGTAAACAGGGCTCCGAGCAGTACTTC. This sequence joins TRBV30 and TRBJ2-7, with a tentative D call TRBD1 (6 bases). V was cut by 2 bases and J by 6 bases, with 11 bases left in between. The V gene's germline CDR1 is GTSNPN and CDR2 SVGIG (reference sequence). This CDR3 is built from 12 residues.